The 26 T cell receptor beta chains presented below share a single source sample, sequenced in a study of cytomegalovirus exposure and HLA in healthy donors. The PCR had 60 Vbeta and 13 Jbeta primers. Sequenced by immunoSEQ multiplex PCR; TCRdb stores in-frame clones only, minus some. The data show more than 100,000 clones, more than 60% seen once. Material for sequencing was PBMCs. These receptors originate from a woman in her 40s in good health and CMV-seronegative.

The chain joins TRBV19 to TRBJ2-3; 7 bases are shared with TRBD2. The CDR3 is made up of 16 amino acids. V was pared by 7 bases and J by 0 bases, with 10 bases of the junction left unmatched. Germline V CDR1 and CDR2: LNHDA, SQIVND (reference sequence). As DNA, the CDR3 is TGTGCCAGTACCCCCGGGGCGGGGGTGAGCACAGATACGCAGTATTTT. Translating gives CASTPGAGVSTDTQYF.

The chain links TRBV5-1 to TRBJ2-3, with 10 bases lining up with TRBD2. Unmatched junction bases numbered 7, after V lost 0 bases and J lost 3 bases. CDR1 and CDR2 from the germline V gene are SGHRS and YFSETQ. CDR3 size: 17 residues. CDR3 sequence: CASSLAQTSGLTDTQYF. The CDR3 coding sequence is TGCGCCAGCAGCTTGGCCCAGACTAGCGGGTTGACAGATACGCAGTATTTT.

The rearrangement links TRBV29-1 to TRBJ2-1, with 7 bases matching TRBD1. The CDR3 runs to 13 residues. V dropped 1 base and J dropped 9; count of bases not matched to a gene: 6. Germline V gives CDR1 SQVTM, CDR2 ANQGSEA. This chain's CDR3 is CSVEAGTVTEQFF. The CDR3 DNA reads TGCAGCGTTGAAGCCGGGACAGTCACTGAGCAGTTCTTC.

The chain carries TRBV4-2 and TRBJ2-7, with 7 bases that match TRBD1. CDR1 LGHNA and CDR2 YNFKEQ come from the germline V gene. The trim removed 7 bases at V and 6 bases at J, leaving 12 bases unmatched. The CDR3 has 14 residues. Written as DNA, the CDR3 is TGTGCCAGCACCATAAACAGGGGTGGGGGCGAGCAGTACTTC. Translated, it gives CASTINRGGGEQYF.

This sequence joins TRBV5-1 and TRBJ2-4; 8 bases map to TRBD1. The CDR3 has 13 amino acids. Germline V gene data show CDR1 as SGHRS and CDR2 as YFSETQ. J was trimmed by 6 bases and V by 3 bases; bases with no gene match: 2. This CDR3 reads CASSSGQGNIQYF. CDR3 in DNA: TGCGCCAGCAGCTCCGGACAGGGAAACATTCAGTACTTC.

The chain combines TRBV11-2 with TRBJ2-5, with a possible D match to TRBD1 (6 bases). The CDR3 sequence is 17 residues long. The germline gives CDR1 SGHAT, CDR2 FQNNGV. Trimming cost V 0 bases and J 2 bases, with 16 bases left between them. CDR3 region: CASSLDQYRATQETQYF. The CDR3 coding sequence is TGTGCCAGCAGCTTAGATCAGTACAGGGCAACACAAGAGACCCAGTACTTC.

CDR3 in DNA: TGTGCCAGCAGGCGCAGCCTAGGGGAGAACACTGAAGCTTTCTTT. Protein product: CASRRSLGENTEAFF. This chain uses TRBV28 with TRBJ1-1; D is perhaps TRBD1 (5 bases). CDR1 is MDHEN, CDR2 SYDVKM, per germline. The V end was cut by 6 bases, the J end by 1 base, with 15 bases between. The CDR3 runs to 15 residues.

This sequence joins TRBV29-1 and TRBJ2-7, with a possible D match to TRBD2 (5 bases). This CDR3 contains 12 residues. The germline CDR1 and CDR2 sequences are SQVTM and ANQGSEA. Between the trimmed V and J ends, which lost 4 bases and 1 base, there was a span of 8 bases. For the CDR3, the DNA is TGCAGCGTTGGTGAGGGTTCCTACGAGCAGTACTTC. The encoded protein is CSVGEGSYEQYF.

The table lists this clone with a few counts. The rearrangement joins TRBV18 to TRBJ2-2; D might be TRBD1 (5 bases). This CDR3 is 15 amino acids long. In germline, CDR1 is KGHSH, CDR2 LQKENI. V was clipped by 3 bases and J by 3 bases, with 11 bases between them. The CDR3 DNA sequence: TGTGCCAGCTCACCCCGCGGCAGGGACACCGGGGAGCTGTTTTTT. Protein: CASSPRGRDTGELFF.

This clone was recorded only once. One end of the junction fails to match germline, which may point to a read error. The rearrangement joins TRBV7-7 to TRBJ2-3; 8 bases line up with TRBD1. Germline V lookup: CDR1 SSHAT, CDR2 FNYEAQ (reference sequence). The CDR3 spans 14 residues. The CDR3 reads CASSTGGSTDTQYF. The CDR3 coding sequence is TGTGCTAGCAGCACAGGGGGTAGCACAGATACGCAGTATTTT. Supplemented by reference TRBV7-7 and TRBJ2-3, the full variable domain reads GAGVSQSPRYKVTKRGQDVTLRCDPISSHATLYWYQQALGQGPEFLTYFNYEAQPDKSGLPSDRFSAERPEGSISTLTIQRTEQRDSAMYRCASSTGGSTDTQYFGPGTRLTVL.

There are a few counts of this clone. The gene calls are TRBV6-5 and TRBJ2-5; TRBD2 matches 13 bases. CDR1 is MNHEY, CDR2 SVGAGI, per germline. CDR3 length: 15 residues. J lost 7 bases, V lost 5 bases, and 7 bases had no gene match. DNA for the CDR3: TGTGCCAGCAGTGCAGGACTAGCGGGAGTGGGGACCCAGTACTTC. It specifies CASSAGLAGVGTQYF.

This clone has a handful of counts. Here the CDR3 reads CASSRLPSYEQYF. As DNA, the CDR3 is TGTGCCAGTAGTCGACTACCATCCTACGAGCAGTACTTC. V and J are TRBV19 and TRBJ2-7, with D possibly being TRBD2 (5 bases). The V gene's germline CDR1 is LNHDA and CDR2 SQIVND (reference sequence). The CDR3 covers 13 residues. V was pared by 5 bases and J by 1 base, with 9 bases between.

This chain joins TRBV7-2 and TRBJ2-5; TRBD1 matches at 11 bases. The CDR3 contains 15 residues. V gave up 6 bases and J gave up 5 bases; unmatched junction bases: 8. The germline V gene has CDR1 SGHTA and CDR2 FQGNSA. The CDR3 loop reads CASRQGTGGVETQYF. CDR3 in DNA: TGTGCCAGCAGACAAGGGACAGGGGGTGTCGAGACCCAGTACTTC.

The V call is TRBV10-1, the J call TRBJ2-7; a possible D gene is TRBD2 (6 bases). The V end lost 0 bases, the J end lost 2 bases, and 14 bases lay between the germline ends. CDR1 and CDR2 from the germline V gene are WNHNN and SYGVQD (reference sequence). The CDR3 runs to 16 residues. CDR3 sequence: CASSESYGGTAYEQYF. CDR3 nucleotide sequence: TGCGCCAGCAGTGAGTCGTACGGCGGGACCGCCTACGAGCAGTACTTC.

The rearrangement uses TRBV19 and TRBJ1-3, with D perhaps TRBD1 (5 bases). Germline lookup yields CDR1 LNHDA and CDR2 SQIVND (reference sequence). The V end lost 7 bases, the J end lost 2 bases, and 9 bases lay between the germline ends. CDR3 length: 13 residues. CDR3 sequence: CASTPGAGNTIYF. The CDR3 nucleotides are TGTGCCAGTACCCCGGGGGCTGGAAACACCATATATTTT. Complete variable domain (other parts from reference TRBV19 and TRBJ1-3): DGGITQSPKYLFRKEGQNVTLSCEQNLNHDAMYWYRQDPGQGLRLIYYSQIVNDFQKGDIAEGYSVSREKKESFPLTVTSAQKNPTAFYLCASTPGAGNTIYFGEGSWLTVV.

The chain combines TRBV27 with TRBJ2-7; 9 bases align to TRBD1. This CDR3 region has 15 residues. Germline trimming cut 5 bases from V and 2 bases from J; bases unmatched to any gene: 7. Germline-derived CDR1 and CDR2 are MNHEY and SMNVEV (reference sequence). The CDR3 nucleotides read TGTGCCAGCAGTACCGGGACAGGGCCAGCCTACGAGCAGTACTTC. This gives the protein CASSTGTGPAYEQYF.

In this sample, this clone turned up a few times. V usage is TRBV29-1 and J usage is TRBJ2-3; TRBD1 agrees at 7 bases. The CDR3 contains 14 residues. V was pared by 3 bases and J by 1 base, with 4 bases of the junction left unmatched. Per the germline V gene, CDR1 is SQVTM and CDR2 is ANQGSEA. The DNA for the CDR3 is TGCAGCGTTGAGGCTACAGGGGGCACAGATACGCAGTATTTT. Amino acid sequence: CSVEATGGTDTQYF.

This clone was picked up one time. The chain uses TRBV6-4 and TRBJ1-5; the D gene is possibly TRBD1 (5 bases). Trimming took off 0 bases at V and 6 bases at J, with 21 bases between the two ends. Germline V gene sequence: CDR1 MRHNA, CDR2 SNTAGT. This CDR3 comprises 18 residues. Here the CDR3 reads CASSDSIPGGVGRQPQHF. For the CDR3, the DNA is TGTGCCAGCAGTGACTCAATCCCGGGGGGGGTCGGTCGTCAGCCCCAGCATTTT.

The chain joins TRBV9 to TRBJ2-5, with 16 bases that match TRBD2. The J segment lost 2 bases and the V segment lost 4 bases, leaving 5 bases of the junction unmatched. CDR1 SGDLS and CDR2 YYNGEE come from the germline V gene. The CDR3 totals 17 residues. The DNA of the CDR3 is TGTGCCAGCAGCTGGGGACTAGCGGGGGGGTCTCAAGAGACCCAGTACTTC. Residues: CASSWGLAGGSQETQYF.

The J gene is TRBJ1-2, the V gene TRBV6-1; tentatively, D is TRBD1 (5 bases). The germline V gene has CDR1 MNHNS and CDR2 SASEGT. CDR3 length equals 14 residues. Trimming removed 2 bases from V and 5 bases from J, with 12 bases in between. CDR3 protein: CASSEIAGGYGYTF. CDR3 coding DNA: TGTGCCAGCAGTGAAATAGCGGGGGGTTATGGCTACACCTTC.

This chain connects TRBV28 to TRBJ1-2; 7 bases map to TRBD1. CDR3 size: 13 residues. Germline CDR1 reads MDHEN; CDR2 reads SYDVKM. With V trimmed by 7 bases and J by 4 bases, 6 bases remained unmatched. The CDR3 is CASNSGQFYGYTF. CDR3 bases: TGTGCCAGCAACTCGGGACAGTTCTATGGCTACACCTTC.

This clone has a handful of counts. This chain joins TRBV6-6 and TRBJ2-1; 9 nucleotides align to TRBD2. The V gene's germline CDR1 is MNHNY and CDR2 SVGAGI (reference sequence). The V and J ends lost 2 bases and 9 bases, in that order; junction bases with no gene match: 11. CDR3 length: 16 amino acids. CDR3 protein: CASSYGGGAGNGEQFF. As DNA, the CDR3 is TGTGCCAGCAGTTACGGCGGGGGGGCGGGGAACGGTGAGCAGTTCTTC.

V is TRBV25-1 and J is TRBJ2-5, with 11 bases fitting TRBD2. The CDR3 runs 16 residues. The V gene's germline CDR1 is MGHDK and CDR2 SYGVNS. V gave up 4 bases and J gave up 5 bases; unmatched junction bases: 9. The chain's CDR3 is CASSAVIAGGRETQYF. Here the CDR3 DNA reads TGTGCCAGCAGTGCCGTGATAGCGGGAGGGAGGGAGACCCAGTACTTC.

The rearrangement uses TRBV5-1 and TRBJ1-6; TRBD1 matches 7 bases. Trimming at V came to 0 bases and at J to 9 bases, leaving 3 bases not matched to a gene. Germline V CDR1 and CDR2: SGHRS, YFSETQ. This CDR3 is 14 amino acids long. Here the CDR3 reads CASSLGWDSSPLHF. In DNA, the CDR3 is TGCGCCAGCAGCTTGGGGTGGGACAGTTCACCCCTCCACTTT. Filled out from reference TRBV5-1 and TRBJ1-6, the complete variable domain reads KAGVTQTPRYLIKTRGQQVTLSCSPISGHRSVSWYQQTPGQGLQFLFEYFSETQRNKGNFPGRFSGRQFSNSRSEMNVSTLELGDSALYLCASSLGWDSSPLHFGNGTRLTVT.

Worth noting for this clone: One end of the junction is discordant with germline, which a read error may explain. V and J are TRBV19 and TRBJ1-1; 7 bases agree with TRBD1. The CDR3 consists of 14 residues. Germline-derived CDR1 and CDR2 are LNHDA and SQIVND (reference sequence). The CDR3 DNA reads TGTGCCAGCAGTAAACAGGGGATGGGCACTGAAGCTTTCTTT. It translates to CASSKQGMGTEAFF.

This clone turned up a few times. The chain recombines TRBV11-1 with TRBJ2-1; 13 bases agree with TRBD2. From germline, CDR1 is SGHAT and CDR2 FQDESV (reference sequence). The CDR3 extends over 17 amino acids. V trimming: 4 bases; J trimming: 7 bases; junction bases outside the gene matches: 10. The CDR3 DNA reads TGTGCCAGCAGCTCCCGGACTAGCGGGAGTGTGACGAATGAGCAGTTCTTC. This encodes CASSSRTSGSVTNEQFF.